This T cell receptor beta chain stems from a study of blood T cell repertoires in COVID-19. This table comes from immunoSEQ multiplex PCR, and its TCRdb copy is limited to in-frame clones, with some not included. The data show roughly 200,000 clones, about 81% seen once. With V trimmed by 9 bases and J by 7 bases, 2 bases remained unmatched. Germline V gene sequence: CDR1 LNHDA, CDR2 SQIVND (reference sequence). The CDR3 has 12 amino acids. This chain uses TRBV19 with TRBJ2-1; TRBD1 aligns across 11 bases. The source material was peripheral blood. The sequence derives from a woman older than 75 with COVID-19, enrolled during active disease. The CDR3 DNA sequence: TGTGCCAGCCGGGACAGGGGGAATGAGCAGTTCTTC. Residues: CASRDRGNEQFF.